This passage covers 25 T cell receptor beta chains from one sample sequenced in a study of T cells in Graves' hyperthyroidism and ophthalmopathy. Amplification targeted TCR beta CDR3 regions from RNA transcripts. First-round RT-PCR of the TCR CDR3 relied on the HTBI primer set. TCRdb re-derived calls from the multiplex PCR reads in MiXCR, one entry per CDR3 protein. The sample has 250,000 or so distinct CDR3 sequences, roughly 15% seen once. The sample was blood. Source of these receptors: a woman in her 50s with Graves' hyperthyroidism that later progressed to Graves' ophthalmopathy.

This clonotype has a count of ten or more. The chain is built from TRBV6-1 and TRBJ2-7; no firm D call. Germline lookup yields CDR1 MNHNS and CDR2 SASEGT. This CDR3 is built from 13 residues. V shed 5 bases and J shed 2 bases, with 10 bases lying between them. Here the CDR3 reads CASSLYNTYEQYF. DNA of the CDR3: TGTGCCAGCAGTCTCTATAATACCTACGAGCAGTACTTC.

This clonotype has at least ten counts. V usage is TRBV11-2 and J usage is TRBJ2-7; D call uncertain. With 5 bases removed from V and 0 bases from J, the gap between germline ends came to 14 bases. Germline V gives CDR1 SGHAT, CDR2 FQNNGV. This CDR3 is built from 15 residues. The CDR3: CASSPLSEFSYEQYF. CDR3 sequence (DNA): TGTGCCAGCAGCCCGTTGAGCGAATTCTCCTACGAGCAGTACTTC. The full variable domain, rest sourced from reference TRBV11-2 and TRBJ2-7, is EAGVAQSPRYKIIEKRQSVAFWCNPISGHATLYWYQQILGQGPKLLIQFQNNGVVDDSQLPKDRFSAERLKGVDSTLKIQPAKLEDSAVYLCASSPLSEFSYEQYFGPGTRLTVT.

This clonotype has at least ten counts. CDR3 bases: TGTGCCAGCAGCTTACTCGGACCCAACACTGAAGCTTTCTTT. It translates to CASSLLGPNTEAFF. The V and J genes are TRBV7-9 and TRBJ1-1, with D hard to call. The CDR3 is made up of 14 amino acids. CDR1 and CDR2 from the germline V gene are SEHNR and FQNEAQ (reference sequence). V lost 2 bases, J lost 2 bases, and 9 bases lay in between. Combining the CDR3 with reference TRBV7-9 and TRBJ1-1 gives the whole variable domain DTGVSQNPRHKITKRGQNVTFRCDPISEHNRLYWYRQTLGQGPEFLTYFQNEAQLEKSRLLSDRFSAERPKGSFSTLEIQRTEQGDSAMYLCASSLLGPNTEAFFGQGTRLTVV.

The chain uses TRBV5-6 and TRBJ2-1, with D perhaps matching TRBD2 (6 bases). CDR1 and CDR2 (germline): SGHDT, YYEEEE. The ends were cut back, 0 bases at V and 4 bases at J, with 14 bases in the middle. This CDR3 contains 16 residues. The DNA of the CDR3 is TGTGCCAGCAGCTTGGTGAGCACCCGGGAGTACAATGAGCAGTTCTTC. This translates into CASSLVSTREYNEQFF.

Ten or more counts support this clonotype. CDR3 residues: CASSLSMAGEAFF. CDR3 DNA sequence: TGTGCCAGCAGTTTATCGATGGCAGGGGAAGCTTTCTTT. The V gene is TRBV27, the J gene TRBJ1-1; possibly TRBD1 for D (5 bases). CDR3 size: 13 residues. The germline CDR1 and CDR2 sequences are MNHEY and SMNVEV (reference sequence). The V gene lost 0 bases and the J gene lost 8 bases, with 10 bases spanning the gap.

This clonotype was counted ten times or more. The rearrangement links TRBV5-1 to TRBJ2-5; maybe TRBD1 (5 bases). Per germline, CDR1 SGHRS and CDR2 YFSETQ. V shed 6 bases and J shed 2 bases, with 14 bases lying between them. The CDR3 is made up of 14 amino acids. CDR3 nucleotides: TGCGCCAGCAACCGGGCAGGACAACAAGAGACCCAGTACTTC. It is translated as CASNRAGQQETQYF.

There are many counts of this clonotype. The genes are TRBV5-1 and TRBJ1-6; D remains ambiguous. The CDR3 contains 14 residues. With 2 bases removed from V and 8 bases from J, the gap between germline ends came to 11 bases. Germline assignment: CDR1 SGHRS and CDR2 YFSETQ. CDR3 coding DNA: TGCGCCAGCAGCTTATCGGGAGATGATTCACCCCTCCACTTT. Protein product: CASSLSGDDSPLHF.

This clonotype was recorded at least ten times. The chain recombines TRBV28 with TRBJ2-5; D is undetermined. V was trimmed by 5 bases and J by 1 base, leaving 5 bases between them. The CDR3 extends over 12 amino acids. Germline CDR1 is MDHEN and CDR2 is SYDVKM. The CDR3 loop is CASSPPQETQYF. CDR3 coding DNA: TGTGCCAGCAGTCCCCCCCAAGAGACCCAGTACTTC.

This clonotype has a count of ten or more. The chain has TRBV30 and TRBJ2-3; 7 bases map to TRBD2. Trimming took 4 bases from V and 0 from J; bases not matched to a gene: 4. Germline CDR1 is GTSNPN and CDR2 is SVGIG (reference sequence). This CDR3 is 14 amino acids long. CDR3 region: CAWIGAGSTDTQYF. In DNA, the CDR3 is TGTGCCTGGATAGGAGCGGGGAGCACAGATACGCAGTATTTT. Drawing the rest from reference TRBV30 and TRBJ2-3, the complete variable domain is SQTIHQWPATLVQPVGSPLSLECTVEGTSNPNLYWYRQAAGRGLQLLFYSVGIGQISSEVPQNLSASRPQDRQFILSSKKLLLSDSGFYLCAWIGAGSTDTQYFGPGTRLTVL.

This clonotype occurred many times. V usage is TRBV28 and J usage is TRBJ1-1; D call uncertain. Trimming shortened V by 3 bases and J by 6 bases, and 8 bases separated the two germline ends. The CDR3 has 12 residues. Germline V gene sequence: CDR1 MDHEN, CDR2 SYDVKM. The CDR3 loop is CASSFGISEAFF. The CDR3 coding sequence is TGTGCCAGCAGTTTCGGTATTTCTGAAGCTTTCTTT.

This clonotype was counted only a few times. The rearrangement uses TRBV19 and TRBJ2-2; D gene unclear. Trimming pared 4 bases from V and 5 bases from J, leaving 11 bases between. The CDR3 consists of 14 residues. CDR1 is LNHDA and CDR2 is SQIVND in the germline V gene (reference sequence). The CDR3: CASSTPEVTGELFF. For the CDR3, the DNA is TGTGCCAGTAGTACCCCCGAGGTAACCGGGGAGCTGTTTTTT.

To note about this clonotype: Given a much more abundant clone one base away, this may be a read error. The genes are TRBV28 and TRBJ2-3, with D perhaps matching TRBD1 (6 bases). V was cut by 8 bases and J by 4 bases, with 16 bases left in between. This CDR3 region has 14 residues. CDR1 and CDR2 (germline): MDHEN, SYDVKM. CDR3 nucleotide sequence: TGTGCCAGCGGGACACCCTTTAGCGCAGATACGCAGTATTTT. Translated: CASGTPFSADTQYF.

The rearrangement links TRBV19 to TRBJ1-1, with D possibly TRBD1 on 5 matching bases. Germline loops: CDR1 LNHDA, CDR2 SQIVND (reference sequence). The CDR3 covers 16 residues. V dropped 3 bases and J dropped 9 bases, with 23 bases sitting between them. The CDR3 DNA is TGTGCCAGTAGTATGCCCCCCACCTGGGGGGTAGGTAAAGCTTTCTTT. Its protein product is CASSMPPTWGVGKAFF.

This clonotype was seen many times. J is TRBJ1-6 and V is TRBV28; weak D call: TRBD1 (6 bases). The CDR3 has 18 residues. CDR1 MDHEN and CDR2 SYDVKM come from the germline V gene. The V and J ends lost 8 bases and 0 bases respectively, with 20 bases between them. The DNA for the CDR3 is TGTGCCAGCTCTTCAGGGGAGCTCTTCGGCTCCTATAATTCACCCCTCCACTTT. Encoded protein: CASSSGELFGSYNSPLHF.

This clonotype has ten or more counts. This chain links TRBV28 with TRBJ2-3, with TRBD1 matching 12 bases. Trimming took 6 bases from V and 2 from J; bases not matched to a gene: 15. This CDR3 has 19 residues. CDR1 MDHEN and CDR2 SYDVKM come from the germline V gene. The CDR3 DNA is TGTGCCAGCAGCCCAAAGATCGGGACAGGGGGCAGGTACACAGATACGCAGTATTTT. Its protein is CASSPKIGTGGRYTDTQYF.

To note about this clonotype: A read error is likely, as this CDR3 ends without the conserved phenylalanine or tryptophan. V gene TRBV15 combines with J gene TRBJ1-4; the match to TRBD1 covers 7 bases. The CDR3 is made up of 14 amino acids. Germline V lookup: CDR1 LNHNV, CDR2 YYDKDF (reference sequence). J lost 7 bases, V lost 0 bases, and 2 bases had no gene match. The CDR3 nucleotides are TGTGCCACCAGCAGAGACAGGGGGGCTGAAAAACTGTTTTCT. Protein: CATSRDRGAEKLFS.

This clonotype was recorded many times. This sequence joins TRBV20-1 and TRBJ2-3; 8 bases agree with TRBD2. This CDR3 region has 15 residues. The V segment lost 5 bases and the J segment 4 bases; nucleotides outside the gene matches: 11. The V gene's germline CDR1 is DFQATT and CDR2 SNEGSKA (reference sequence). CDR3 region: CSAGSGSLFADTQYF. CDR3 nucleotides: TGCAGTGCTGGGAGCGGGAGTTTATTTGCAGATACGCAGTATTTT.

The V and J genes are TRBV19 and TRBJ2-7; D is unclear. Trimming removed 3 bases from V and 0 bases from J, with 9 bases in between. Germline V CDR1 and CDR2: LNHDA, SQIVND (reference sequence). The CDR3 spans 14 residues. CDR3 sequence reads: CASSILGFSYEQYF. CDR3 in DNA: TGTGCCAGTAGTATCCTCGGGTTCTCCTACGAGCAGTACTTC.

The chain links TRBV5-1 to TRBJ1-2; no firm D call. The germline V gene has CDR1 SGHRS and CDR2 YFSETQ. V lost 2 bases and J 0 bases, leaving 5 bases between the germline ends. The CDR3 totals 13 residues. CDR3: CASSFGANYGYTF. DNA for the CDR3: TGCGCCAGCAGCTTTGGGGCTAACTATGGCTACACCTTC.

The chain employs TRBV6-2 or TRBV6-3 and TRBJ2-7, with TRBD1 matching over 7 bases. Trimming removed 6 bases from V and 1 base from J; junction bases left unmatched: 0. The CDR3 sequence is 12 residues long. Per germline, CDR1 MNHEY and CDR2 SVGEGT. The CDR3 region has the DNA TGTGCCAGCAGGGGACAGTCCTACGAGCAGTACTTC. Translated: CASRGQSYEQYF.

In this sample, this clonotype turned up many times. This chain joins TRBV7-8 and TRBJ2-2; D might be TRBD2 (5 bases). Per the germline V gene, CDR1 is SGHVS and CDR2 is FQNEAQ. V lost 3 bases and J 11 bases, leaving 13 bases between the germline ends. This CDR3 contains 13 residues. For the CDR3, the DNA is TGTGCCAGCAGCTTTGGGTCCAGCGGTGAGCTGTTTTTT. Its protein product is CASSFGSSGELFF.

This clonotype occurred many times. This chain uses TRBV20-1 with TRBJ1-2; TRBD1 matches at 7 bases. The CDR3 spans 13 residues. The ends lost 0 bases at V and 4 bases at J; junction bases unmatched: 2. Looked up from germline, CDR1 is DFQATT and CDR2 is SNEGSKA (reference sequence). Here the CDR3 DNA reads TGCAGTGCTAGAGAACAGGGGAGCTATGGCTACACCTTC. It yields the protein CSAREQGSYGYTF.

The chain has TRBV19 and TRBJ2-3; 8 bases agree with TRBD2. Germline-derived CDR1 and CDR2 are LNHDA and SQIVND (reference sequence). This CDR3 is 16 amino acids long. The ends lost 5 bases at V and 2 bases at J; junction bases unmatched: 9. CDR3 in DNA: TGTGCCAGTAGTTCGAGCGGGAGTGGCCTCACAGATACGCAGTATTTT. Amino acids: CASSSSGSGLTDTQYF.

The chain uses TRBV28 and TRBJ1-1, with D tentatively TRBD1 (5 bases). Trimming took 7 bases from V and 1 from J, leaving 10 bases between them. The CDR3 has 13 residues. Looked up from germline, CDR1 is MDHEN and CDR2 is SYDVKM. CDR3 nucleotides: TGTGCCAGCACTTTGACAGAGAACACTGAAGCTTTCTTT. Its protein is CASTLTENTEAFF.

This clonotype was observed at least ten times. The gene calls are TRBV5-6 and TRBJ1-1; unclear D gene. Germline CDR1 is SGHDT and CDR2 is YYEEEE. The CDR3 is 19 residues long. The V end lost 2 bases, the J end lost 1 base, and 24 bases lay between the germline ends. The CDR3 bases are TGTGCCAGCAGCTTTTGGTACTTGGCCATGGCGGCTTCGAACACTGAAGCTTTCTTT. Its protein product is CASSFWYLAMAASNTEAFF.